This T cell receptor (beta chain) stems from a study of T cell responses to AZD1222 COVID-19 vaccine. Findings and limits, study-wide: Repertoires were sampled only after the peak T cell response. Elevations in Spike-specific TCR breadth and depth followed administration of two AZD1222 doses. Females made up more of the donors, who were largely white British, and clonal diversity may have come out too low.

Looked up from germline, CDR1 is LNHNV and CDR2 is YYDKDF (reference sequence). The CDR3 length is 12 residues. V gave up 8 bases and J gave up 3 bases, with 10 bases separating them. Second-dose groups at about 4 or about 12 weeks were pooled. The data were produced by immunoSEQ multiplex PCR, yet TCRdb's version contains in-frame clones alone and is incomplete. The repertoire holds over 110,000 clones, about 90% seen once, with 1.5% to 2% in the top ten. On this clone itself: Antigen unknown.

The chain has TRBV15 and TRBJ2-5; D not resolved. This specimen consisted of peripheral blood, obtained 28 days after the second AZD1222 dose. This clonotype originated in an adult who received the AZD1222 COVID-19 vaccine. The CDR3 loop is CATQTTKETQYF. CDR3 sequence (DNA): TGTGCCACCCAGACCACTAAAGAGACCCAGTACTTC.